One sample yielded the 8 T cell receptor beta chains listed below, sequenced in a study of T cells and Merkel cell carcinoma outcomes. Here immunoSEQ multiplex PCR was the method, and the copy in TCRdb shows in-frame clones only, minus some. The sample yields 530 or so clones, approximately 95% seen once. Sample: tumor tissue from Merkel cell carcinoma. These receptor sequences come from a human donor with Merkel cell carcinoma.

V usage is TRBV7-3 and J usage is TRBJ2-5; 10 nucleotides match TRBD1. Germline V gene lookup returns CDR1 SGHTA and CDR2 FQGTGA. The CDR3 extends over 13 amino acids. The V and J ends lost 5 bases and 5 bases, in that order; junction bases with no gene match: 2. The CDR3 nucleotides read TGTGCCAGCAGCCAGGGACAGGGGGAGACCCAGTACTTC. Protein product: CASSQGQGETQYF.

The chain carries TRBV7-2 and TRBJ2-6, with D perhaps TRBD1 or TRBD2 (5 bases each). The CDR3 is 16 amino acids. The germline V gene has CDR1 SGHTA and CDR2 FQGNSA. Between the trimmed V and J ends, which lost 4 bases and 4 bases, there was a span of 14 bases. The CDR3 protein is CASSSQGAGGANVLTF. The CDR3 coding sequence is TGTGCCAGCAGCTCTCAAGGGGCGGGCGGGGCCAACGTCCTGACTTTC.

The V and J genes are TRBV7-2 and TRBJ2-3; D is possibly TRBD2 (5 bases). The germline CDR1 and CDR2 sequences are SGHTA and FQGNSA. The CDR3 is made up of 15 amino acids. V shed 1 base and J shed 8 bases, with 16 bases lying between them. Here the CDR3 DNA reads TGTGCCAGCAGCTTAGGGCTAGCCATCTGGGGTACGCAGTATTTT. This gives the protein CASSLGLAIWGTQYF.

The chain combines TRBV5-1 with TRBJ2-7; 11 bases match TRBD2. V shed 5 bases, J shed 4 bases, and the junction held 5 bases outside the gene matches. Germline V CDR1 and CDR2: SGHRS, YFSETQ. The CDR3 is made up of 14 amino acids. The CDR3 loop reads CASRLAGDNYEQYF. The CDR3 bases are TGCGCCAGCAGACTAGCGGGGGATAATTACGAGCAGTACTTC.

This chain connects TRBV6-1 to TRBJ2-3; D unresolved. This CDR3 contains 12 residues. Deletions cut 4 bases from V and 8 bases from J, with 10 bases between. Germline CDR1 MNHNS, CDR2 SASEGT. The CDR3 coding sequence is TGTGCCAGCAGTGGAGTGCACGGTACGCAGTATTTT. It yields the protein CASSGVHGTQYF.

The CDR3 DNA reads as TGTGCCAGCATCCGGGGGATTTACGAGCAGTACGTC. It translates to CASIRGIYEQYV. The chain combines TRBV28 with TRBJ2-7; possible D gene TRBD2, 6 bases. The V end was cut by 7 bases, the J end by 4 bases, with 11 bases between. Germline CDR1 and CDR2: MDHEN and SYDVKM. The CDR3 contains 12 residues.

The chain combines TRBV5-1 with TRBJ2-5; 10 bases map to TRBD2. Germline V lookup: CDR1 SGHRS, CDR2 YFSETQ. CDR3 length: 20 residues. After removal of 2 bases from V and 5 bases from J, the junction contained 21 bases not matched to a gene. CDR3 nucleotides: TGCGCCAGCAGCTTCCGCCCTACTAGCGGGGCAACGGGGCGGTGGGAGACCCAGTACTTC. Translating gives CASSFRPTSGATGRWETQYF.

J is TRBJ2-5 and V is TRBV5-4; TRBD2 might be the D (5 bases). The germline CDR1 and CDR2 sequences are SGHNT and YYREEE (reference sequence). The length of the CDR3 is 13 residues. V was clipped by 5 bases and J by 1 base, with 9 bases between them. CDR3 DNA sequence: TGTGCCAGCAGAACGGGGTTCCAAGAGACCCAGTACTTC. Protein sequence: CASRTGFQETQYF. The whole variable domain, remainder taken from reference TRBV5-4 and TRBJ2-5, is ETGVTQSPTHLIKTRGQQVTLRCSSQSGHNTVSWYQQALGQGPQFIFQYYREEENGRGNFPPRFSGLQFPNYSSELNVNALELDDSALYLCASRTGFQETQYFGPGTRLLVL.